The 2 T cell receptor beta chains below all came from one sample that was sequenced in a study of shared clonotypes between healthy human individuals. Assay: immunoSEQ multiplex PCR; the TCRdb copy retains only in-frame clones and omits some. The top ten hold approximately 1.7% of the sample, which has more than 2 million clones, around 93% seen once. CD8 cells classed as naive were CD45RO-negative and positively selected for CCR7, excluding terminally differentiated effector memory CD45RA+ cells. Material for sequencing was naive CD8+ T cells from PBMCs. The receptors were sampled from a man between 18 and 29 years old in good health. Some clones in this sample may be carry-over from other donors' samples.

V gene TRBV7-9 combines with J gene TRBJ2-7, with 9 bases identical to TRBD1. Germline loops: CDR1 SEHNR, CDR2 FQNEAQ (reference sequence). The ends lost 5 bases at V and 5 bases at J; junction bases unmatched: 13. The CDR3 covers 16 residues. CDR3 amino acids: CASSPPEQGALNEQYF. The CDR3 DNA sequence: TGTGCCAGCAGCCCCCCCGAACAGGGGGCGCTGAACGAGCAGTACTTC.

V usage is TRBV7-8 and J usage is TRBJ2-1; D not resolved. V shed 1 base and J shed 8 bases, with 15 bases lying between them. Germline assignment: CDR1 SGHVS and CDR2 FQNEAQ. This CDR3 is 15 amino acids long. The CDR3 spells CASSLGFLPFDEQFF. CDR3 nucleotide sequence: TGTGCCAGCAGCTTAGGTTTTCTACCGTTCGATGAGCAGTTCTTC.